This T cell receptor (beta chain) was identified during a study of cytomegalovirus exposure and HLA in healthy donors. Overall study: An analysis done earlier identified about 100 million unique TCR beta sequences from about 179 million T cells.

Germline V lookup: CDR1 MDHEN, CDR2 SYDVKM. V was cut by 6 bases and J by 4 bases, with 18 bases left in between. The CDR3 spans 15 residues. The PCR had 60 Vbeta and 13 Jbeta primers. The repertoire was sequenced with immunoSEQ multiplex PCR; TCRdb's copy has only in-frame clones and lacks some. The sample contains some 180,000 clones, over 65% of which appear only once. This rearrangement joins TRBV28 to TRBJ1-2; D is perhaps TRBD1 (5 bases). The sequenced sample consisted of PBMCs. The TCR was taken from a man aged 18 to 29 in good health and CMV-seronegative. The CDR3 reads CASRAPKGLAYGYTF. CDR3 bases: TGTGCCAGCAGGGCCCCGAAGGGGCTGGCCTATGGCTACACCTTC.